The sequence of this T cell receptor (beta chain) was determined in a study of CD8 T cells in Susac syndrome. Notes on the study in general: The study acknowledged a relatively small number of individuals in its TCR sequencing and HLA analysis.

This CDR3 has 15 amino acids. CDR1 LNHDA and CDR2 SQIVND come from the germline V gene (reference sequence). V lost 3 bases to trimming and J lost 2 bases; unmatched junction nucleotides: 1. RNA totalling about 0.5 to 1 ug underwent reverse transcription with random hexamers. A multiplex approach, immunoSEQ multiplex PCR, amplified TCR beta CDR3 across 54 Vbeta and 13 Jbeta. TCRdb passed the immunoSEQ multiplex PCR reads through MiXCR, listing each CDR3 protein once. This repertoire shows tens of thousands of distinct CDR3 sequences, 96% found once; its top ten account for 0.085% to 0.14%. Concerning this clonotype: Antigen unknown.

The T cells that were sequenced for TCR beta were CD8+ and CD4+ cells from blood. The multiple sclerosis controls were treatment-naive patients affected by stable or active relapsing-remitting disease. The rearrangement uses TRBV19 and TRBJ2-2; 9 nucleotides line up with TRBD1. This clonotype was sampled from a human donor with multiple sclerosis. The sample consisted of CD4+ T cells from PBMCs. The CDR3 spells CASSMGQGNTGELFF. Written as DNA, the CDR3 is TGTGCCAGTAGTATGGGACAGGGCAACACCGGGGAGCTGTTTTTT.